This entry concerns a single T cell receptor beta chain. The antigen is undetermined. The sample carries other DNA sequences with the same CDR3. The sample belongs to a study of CD8+ T cells in alopecia areata. Documented treatment: oral pan-JAK inhibitor, 5-10 mg twice daily. Lesional scalp punch biopsies and peripheral blood came from alopecia areata patients. The germline V gene encodes CDR1 SGHTA and CDR2 FQGNSA. The CDR3 loop spans 14 amino acids. V shed 1 base and J shed 2 bases, with 7 bases lying between them. The study, taken as a whole, reports: Administration of tofacitinib significantly diminished scalp clonality and expanded CD8+ clones within the top 100. Among patients, TCR sharing was less clear than in mice, a difference possibly due in part to HLA diversity in the patient population.

RNA, once extracted, was reverse transcribed into cDNA for use as the sequencing template. The assay was immunoSEQ multiplex PCR, and TCRdb's table has in-frame clones only and misses some. The sample yields some 190,000 clones, more than 55% seen once. This receptor was taken from a human donor with alopecia areata. The J gene is TRBJ2-3, the V gene TRBV7-2; D uncertain. The sequencing used CD4+ T cells sorted from blood, collected around week 47, from a patient treated with tofacitinib. The CDR3 sequence: CASSLVASTDTQYF. In DNA form, the CDR3 reads TGTGCCAGCAGCTTAGTGGCCTCCACAGATACGCAGTATTTT.